This entry concerns a single TCR beta chain. Its antigen is not known. The sample originates from a study of shared clonotypes between healthy human individuals. Profiled with immunoSEQ multiplex PCR; TCRdb holds only in-frame clones, not every one. Of 2 million to 2.5 million clones in the sample, roughly 91% were seen once. As defined, naive CD8 cells were CD45RO-negative and positively selected for CCR7, with terminally differentiated effector memory CD45RA+ cells excluded. Regarding the study as a whole: Measured sharing among donors was expected to vary with sequencing depth. Naive subsets usually exceeded memory subsets in estimated richness.

The length of the CDR3 is 14 residues. The germline CDR1 and CDR2 sequences are MNHEY and SMNVEV (reference sequence). The trim removed 5 bases at V and 3 bases at J, leaving 4 bases unmatched. The sample was naive CD8+ T cells from PBMCs. The TCR sequence derives from a man between 18 and 35 years old in good health. Some clones in this sample may be carry-over from other donors' samples. This chain joins TRBV27 and TRBJ2-3; 8 bases fit TRBD1. CDR3 sequence: CASSTWTGTDTQYF. CDR3 coding DNA: TGTGCCAGCAGTACTTGGACAGGGACAGATACGCAGTATTTT.